The 18 T cell receptor beta chains presented below share a single source sample, sequenced in a study of blood T cells in healthy people across ages. A second roughly 6 to 11 cycle PCR used barcoded and J-beta primers. TCRdb processed the 5' RACE reads anew with MiXCR; each CDR3 protein has one entry. The sample lists about 1,800,000 distinct CDR3 sequences, roughly 27% seen once, with 7% to 9% in the top ten. Sequencing input: blood. Source of these receptors: a woman aged 25-40 years in good health.

The chain is built from TRBV7-8 and TRBJ1-1, with D unresolved. V lost 2 bases and J lost 0, with 13 bases in between. The CDR3 is 16 residues long. CDR1 is SGHVS, CDR2 FQNEAQ, per germline. CDR3 coding DNA: TGTGCCAGCAGCTTAATCTCCGGCTACATGAACACTGAAGCTTTCTTT. Amino acid sequence: CASSLISGYMNTEAFF.

This clonotype was detected a few times. The chain joins TRBV7-2 to TRBJ1-1; D not resolved. CDR3 length: 12 residues. V was pared by 5 bases and J by 5 bases, with 9 bases between. In germline, CDR1 is SGHTA, CDR2 FQGNSA. The CDR3 region has the DNA TGTGCCAGCAGCCTAGTAAGAACTGAAGCTTTCTTT. The encoded protein is CASSLVRTEAFF.

This clonotype showed up just a few times. The chain carries TRBV5-1 and TRBJ2-5, with D possibly being TRBD1 (5 bases). The closer fit of TRBJ2-7 to the DNA end suggests the J call may be wrong. Germline lookup yields CDR1 SGHRS and CDR2 YFSETQ. The CDR3 runs 15 residues. CDR3 region: CASSLKSRRESEQYF. In DNA form, the CDR3 reads TGCGCCAGCAGCTTGAAGTCCCGCAGGGAAAGCGAGCAGTACTTC.

Regarding this clonotype: Its ends do not fully match the called genes, so a read error is possible. The chain links TRBV3-1 to TRBJ1-4; 9 bases map to TRBD1. This CDR3 region has 14 residues. Germline V CDR1 and CDR2: LGHDT, YNNKEL (reference sequence). Written as DNA, the CDR3 is TGTGTCAGCAGCCTGGGACAGGGCAATGAAAAACTGTTTTTT. This gives the protein CVSSLGQGNEKLFF. The complete variable domain, with remaining parts taken from reference TRBV3-1 and TRBJ1-4, reads DTAVSQTPKYLVTQMGNDKSIKCEQNLGHDTMYWYKQDSKKFLKIMFSYNNKELIINETVPNRFSPKSPDKAHLNLHINSLELGDSAVYFCVSSLGQGNEKLFFGSGTQLSVL.

Regarding this clonotype: A much larger clonotype is one base distant, so this may be a read error. The chain has TRBV7-2 and TRBJ2-1; 11 positions agree with TRBD2. The J call may not be correct, given that the DNA end is closer to TRBJ2-7. Germline V gene sequence: CDR1 SGHTA, CDR2 FQGNSA. CDR3 size: 19 residues. The CDR3 nucleotides read TGTGCCAGCAGCCGTCCCGAGGTAGCGGGAGGGAAAAATTACAATGAGCAGTACTTC. As protein: CASSRPEVAGGKNYNEQYF.

This rearrangement joins TRBV29-1 to TRBJ1-1, with D tentatively TRBD1 (5 bases). CDR1 is SQVTM, CDR2 ANQGSEA, per germline. Trimming shortened V by 7 bases and J by 0 bases, and 12 bases separated the two germline ends. The CDR3 is 13 amino acids. CDR3 sequence: CSASRAMNTEAFF. CDR3 DNA: TGCAGCGCCAGCAGGGCTATGAACACTGAAGCTTTCTTT.

A word on this clonotype: A much larger clone sits a single nucleotide away, making a read error possible. The V call is TRBV28, the J call TRBJ2-6; D call uncertain. CDR1 and CDR2 from the germline V gene are MDHEN and SYDVKM. V was shortened by 8 bases and J by 1 base, with 6 bases between the two germline ends. The CDR3 loop spans 13 amino acids. CDR3 nucleotide sequence: TGTGCCAGCCCGCCTTCTGGGGCCAACGTCCTGACTTTC. This codes for CASPPSGANVLTF.

This clonotype was counted many times. V gene TRBV12-5 combines with J gene TRBJ2-6, with a possible D match to TRBD2 (6 bases). V lost 0 bases to trimming and J lost 0 bases, with 15 bases between them. The CDR3 length is 19 residues. The germline V gene has CDR1 LGHNT and CDR2 FRNRAP. The DNA for the CDR3 is TGTGCTAGTGGTTTGGTACGACCGGACGGGAGCTCTGGGGCCAACGTCCTGACTTTC. Translating it yields CASGLVRPDGSSGANVLTF.

This clonotype was recorded a few times. This could be a read error, since a much larger clone is one nucleotide away. The genes are TRBV6-6 and TRBJ2-6; D perhaps matches TRBD2 (6 bases). Germline-derived CDR1 and CDR2 are MNHNY and SVGAGI (reference sequence). CDR3 length: 17 amino acids. DNA of the CDR3: TGTGCCAGCAGTTACGAGGAGGGGTTAGCTGGGGCCAACGTCCGGACTTTC. The encoded protein is CASSYEEGLAGANVRTF.

This clonotype turned up a few times. The chain employs TRBV6-1 and TRBJ2-5; TRBD1 matches 7 bases. The germline V gene encodes CDR1 MNHNS and CDR2 SASEGT. Germline trimming cut 1 base from V and 1 base from J; bases unmatched to any gene: 3. The CDR3 contains 15 residues. CDR3 nucleotide sequence: TGTGCCAGCAGTGAAGACCGACAGGGCCAAGAGACCCAGTACTTC. Translating gives CASSEDRQGQETQYF.

This clonotype was seen ten or more times. The chain links TRBV11-2 to TRBJ2-1; D tentatively fits TRBD1 or TRBD2 (5 bases each). The CDR3 extends over 13 amino acids. Germline CDR1 reads SGHAT; CDR2 reads FQNNGV. V was clipped by 0 bases and J by 10 bases, with 10 bases between them. Here the CDR3 DNA reads TGTGCCAGCAGCTTAGATTTGGGGGTGGAGCAGTTCTTC. Translated: CASSLDLGVEQFF.

This clonotype was counted only a few times. The CDR3 region is CASSLEGQNTEAFF. CDR3 DNA sequence: TGTGCCAGCAGCTTAGAGGGACAGAACACTGAAGCTTTCTTT. J is TRBJ1-1 and V is TRBV11-2, with a weak D call TRBD1 (6 bases). The CDR3 runs to 14 residues. Per germline, CDR1 SGHAT and CDR2 FQNNGV. V was clipped by 0 bases and J by 1 base, with 6 bases between them.

Comment on this clonotype: A much larger clone differs from this one at a single base, so this may be a read error. This chain uses TRBV6-2 or TRBV6-3 with TRBJ2-7; 11 positions match TRBD2. V was clipped by 4 bases and J by 6 bases; unmatched bases: 8. Germline CDR1 and CDR2: MNHEY and SVGEGT. This CDR3 is built from 15 residues. CDR3 in amino acids: CASSCKLAGDGEQYF. For the CDR3, the DNA is TGTGCCAGCAGTTGCAAACTAGCGGGAGACGGCGAGCAGTACTTC.

V is TRBV6-1 and J is TRBJ2-3; 13 bases map to TRBD2. The CDR3 length is 16 residues. Germline CDR1 reads MNHNS; CDR2 reads SASEGT. V trimming: 6 bases; J trimming: 6 bases; junction bases outside the gene matches: 9. CDR3 DNA: TGTGCCAGCAGCGTACTAGCGGGGGGGCTTGTGGATACGCAGTATTTT. Its protein is CASSVLAGGLVDTQYF.

This clonotype was recorded a few times. J is TRBJ2-5 and V is TRBV6-5, with 8 nucleotides matching TRBD2. Germline lookup yields CDR1 MNHEY and CDR2 SVGAGI. The trim removed 9 bases at V and 7 bases at J, leaving 10 bases unmatched. The CDR3 runs to 13 residues. The CDR3 DNA reads TGTGCCAGTAGGCCTAGCGGGCCAGGGACCCAGTACTTC. Translation: CASRPSGPGTQYF.

The gene calls are TRBV7-9 and TRBJ2-6; unclear D gene. V was shortened by 11 bases and J by 6 bases, with 17 bases between the two germline ends. Germline loops: CDR1 SEHNR, CDR2 FQNEAQ (reference sequence). This CDR3 has 14 amino acids. For the CDR3, the DNA is TGTGCCGGCCCTCTGATGCCGACGGCCAACGTCCTGACTTTC. Its translation is CAGPLMPTANVLTF.

The sample holds a few counts of this clonotype. The V and J genes are TRBV15 and TRBJ2-5; D not certain. This CDR3 has 15 residues. V was trimmed by 1 base and J by 5 bases, leaving 14 bases between them. Germline CDR1 is LNHNV and CDR2 is YYDKDF (reference sequence). Here the CDR3 reads CATSRGGEVEETQYF. CDR3 bases: TGTGCCACCAGCAGAGGCGGAGAGGTGGAGGAGACCCAGTACTTC.

This chain links TRBV9 with TRBJ1-6; TRBD1 matches 7 bases. V shed 2 bases and J 10 bases; nucleotides not matched to a gene: 6. The germline CDR1 and CDR2 sequences are SGDLS and YYNGEE. The length of the CDR3 is 14 residues. The CDR3 protein is CASSVGQVSSPLHF. Written as DNA, the CDR3 is TGTGCCAGCAGCGTCGGACAGGTATCCTCACCCCTCCACTTT.